This TCR beta chain was identified in a study of blood T cell repertoires in COVID-19. For the study at large: Acute-phase and convalescent COVID-19 samples originated in the United States, Italy and Spain. T cells, B-cell-depleted T cells, or PBMCs provided the cDNA or gDNA that served as material.

Per germline, CDR1 SGHAT and CDR2 FQNNGV. Trimming took 0 bases from V and 4 from J, leaving 7 bases between them. This CDR3 contains 14 residues. Only in-frame clones appear in the TCRdb table, and some are missing; sequencing was by immunoSEQ multiplex PCR. The data show 130,000 or so clones, approximately 90% seen once. The clonotype was recovered from a man aged 50 to 60 with active or convalescent COVID-19. The rearrangement links TRBV11-2 to TRBJ1-5; D call uncertain. Sequencing input: peripheral blood. CDR3 coding DNA: TGTGCCAGCAGCTTAGATTGGAGGAATCAGCCCCAGCATTTT. It specifies CASSLDWRNQPQHF.